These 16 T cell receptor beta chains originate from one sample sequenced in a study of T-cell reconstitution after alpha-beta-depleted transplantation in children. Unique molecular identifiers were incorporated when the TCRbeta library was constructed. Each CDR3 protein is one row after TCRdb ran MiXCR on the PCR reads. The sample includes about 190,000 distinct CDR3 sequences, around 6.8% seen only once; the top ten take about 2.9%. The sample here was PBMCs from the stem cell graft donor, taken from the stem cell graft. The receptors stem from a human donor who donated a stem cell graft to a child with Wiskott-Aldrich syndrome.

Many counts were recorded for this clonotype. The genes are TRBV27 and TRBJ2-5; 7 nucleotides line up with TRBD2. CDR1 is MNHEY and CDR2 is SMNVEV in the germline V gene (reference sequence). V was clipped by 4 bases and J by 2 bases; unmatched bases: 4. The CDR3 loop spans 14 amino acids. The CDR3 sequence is CASSSAGRQETQYF. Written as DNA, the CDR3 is TGTGCCAGCAGTTCAGCGGGAAGACAAGAGACCCAGTACTTC.

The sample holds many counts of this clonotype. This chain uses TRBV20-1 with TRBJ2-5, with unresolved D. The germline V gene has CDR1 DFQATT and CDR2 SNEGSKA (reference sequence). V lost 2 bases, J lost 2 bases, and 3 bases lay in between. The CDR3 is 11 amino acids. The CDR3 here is CSARNQETQYF. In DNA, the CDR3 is TGCAGTGCTAGAAATCAAGAGACCCAGTACTTC.

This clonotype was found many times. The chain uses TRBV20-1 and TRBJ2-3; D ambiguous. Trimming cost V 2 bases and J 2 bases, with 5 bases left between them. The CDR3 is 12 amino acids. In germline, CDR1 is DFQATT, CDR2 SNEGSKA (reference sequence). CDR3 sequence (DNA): TGCAGTGCTAGATCCGACACAGATACGCAGTATTTT. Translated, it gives CSARSDTDTQYF.

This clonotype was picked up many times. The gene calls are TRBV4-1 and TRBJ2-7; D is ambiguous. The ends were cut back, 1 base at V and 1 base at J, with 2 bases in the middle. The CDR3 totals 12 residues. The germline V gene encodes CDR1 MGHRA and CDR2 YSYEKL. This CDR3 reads CASSQGSYEQYF. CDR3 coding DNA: TGCGCCAGCAGCCAAGGTTCCTACGAGCAGTACTTC.

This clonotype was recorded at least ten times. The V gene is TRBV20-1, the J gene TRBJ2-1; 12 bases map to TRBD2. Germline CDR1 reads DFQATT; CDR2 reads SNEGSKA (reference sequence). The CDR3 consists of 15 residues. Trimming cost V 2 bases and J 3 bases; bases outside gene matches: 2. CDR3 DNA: TGCAGTGCTAGACTAGCGGGGGGGCTCTACAATGAGCAGTTCTTC. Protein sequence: CSARLAGGLYNEQFF.

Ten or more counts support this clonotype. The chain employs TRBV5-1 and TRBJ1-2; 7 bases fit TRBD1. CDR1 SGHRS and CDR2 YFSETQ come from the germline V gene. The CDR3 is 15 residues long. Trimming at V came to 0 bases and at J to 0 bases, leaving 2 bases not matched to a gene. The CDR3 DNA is TGCGCCAGCAGCTTGGATGGACAGGCTAACTATGGCTACACCTTC. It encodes CASSLDGQANYGYTF.

The chain's CDR3 is CAWKVNSYNEQFF. The CDR3 DNA sequence: TGTGCCTGGAAGGTAAACTCCTACAATGAGCAGTTCTTC. V and J are TRBV30 and TRBJ2-1; D gene unclear. This CDR3 region has 13 residues. The V and J ends lost 4 bases and 0 bases respectively, with 7 bases between them. The germline CDR1 and CDR2 sequences are GTSNPN and SVGIG (reference sequence). The full variable domain, completed using reference TRBV30 and TRBJ2-1, is SQTIHQWPATLVQPVGSPLSLECTVEGTSNPNLYWYRQAAGRGLQLLFYSVGIGQISSEVPQNLSASRPQDRQFILSSKKLLLSDSGFYLCAWKVNSYNEQFFGPGTRLTVL.

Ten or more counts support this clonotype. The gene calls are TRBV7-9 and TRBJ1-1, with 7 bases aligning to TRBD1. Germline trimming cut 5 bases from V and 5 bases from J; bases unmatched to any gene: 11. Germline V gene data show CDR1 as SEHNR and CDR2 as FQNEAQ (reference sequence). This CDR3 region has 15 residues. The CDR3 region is CASSPAGRGRTEAFF. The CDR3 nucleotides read TGTGCCAGCAGCCCGGCTGGCAGGGGGAGAACTGAAGCTTTCTTT.

The CDR3 bases are TGTGCCTGGACCTCGAGAGTGGGGTCCGGGGAGCTGTTTTTT. This encodes CAWTSRVGSGELFF. V gene TRBV30 combines with J gene TRBJ2-2; D remains ambiguous. V was cut by 4 bases and J by 6 bases, with 15 bases left in between. The CDR3 sequence is 14 residues long. Germline lookup yields CDR1 GTSNPN and CDR2 SVGIG (reference sequence).

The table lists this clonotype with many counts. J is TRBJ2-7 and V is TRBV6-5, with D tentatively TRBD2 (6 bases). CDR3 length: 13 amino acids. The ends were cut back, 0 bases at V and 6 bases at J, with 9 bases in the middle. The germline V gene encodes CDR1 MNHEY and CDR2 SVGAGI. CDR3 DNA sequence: TGTGCCAGCAGTTACTCGAGGGGAGGCGAGCAGTACTTC. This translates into CASSYSRGGEQYF.

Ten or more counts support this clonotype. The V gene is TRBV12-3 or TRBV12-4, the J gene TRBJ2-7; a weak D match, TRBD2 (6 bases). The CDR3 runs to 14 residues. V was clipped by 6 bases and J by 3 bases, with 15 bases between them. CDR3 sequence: CASSLGGGYYEQYF. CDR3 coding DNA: TGTGCCAGCAGCCTTGGGGGAGGCTACTACGAGCAGTACTTC.

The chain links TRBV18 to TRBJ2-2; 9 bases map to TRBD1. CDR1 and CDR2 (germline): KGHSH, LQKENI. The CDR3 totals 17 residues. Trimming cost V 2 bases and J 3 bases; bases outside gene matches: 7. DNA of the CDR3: TGTGCCAGCTCACCATGGGAGACAGGGGGAGACACCGGGGAGCTGTTTTTT. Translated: CASSPWETGGDTGELFF.

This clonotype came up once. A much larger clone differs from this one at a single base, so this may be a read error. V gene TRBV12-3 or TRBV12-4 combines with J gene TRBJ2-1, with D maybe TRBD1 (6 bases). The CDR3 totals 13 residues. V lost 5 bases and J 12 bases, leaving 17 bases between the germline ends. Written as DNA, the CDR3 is TGTGCCAGCAGTAGGCAGGGGACGAGTGGGCAGTTCTTC. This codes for CASSRQGTSGQFF.

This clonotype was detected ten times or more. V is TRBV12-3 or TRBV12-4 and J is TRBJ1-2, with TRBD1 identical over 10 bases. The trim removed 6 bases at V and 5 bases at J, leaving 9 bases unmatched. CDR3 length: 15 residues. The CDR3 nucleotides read TGTGCCAGCAGACCCCGGGACAGGGGACAATATGGCTACACCTTC. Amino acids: CASRPRDRGQYGYTF.

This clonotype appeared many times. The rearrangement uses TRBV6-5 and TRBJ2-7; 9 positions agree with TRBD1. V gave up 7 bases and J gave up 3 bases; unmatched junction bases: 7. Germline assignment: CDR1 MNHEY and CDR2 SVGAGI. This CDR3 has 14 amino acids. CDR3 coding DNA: TGTGCCAGCACTTCCCCGGGACAGGGCTACGAGCAGTACTTC. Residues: CASTSPGQGYEQYF.

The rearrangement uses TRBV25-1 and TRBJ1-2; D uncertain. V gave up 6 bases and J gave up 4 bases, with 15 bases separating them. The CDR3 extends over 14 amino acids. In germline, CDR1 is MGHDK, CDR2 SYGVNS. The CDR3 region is CASSSTTGSYGYTF. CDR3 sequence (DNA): TGTGCCAGCAGCTCAACTACTGGGAGCTATGGCTACACCTTC.